The rows below give T cell receptor beta chains drawn from one sample of a study of resident and recirculating memory T cells in vitiligo. Clones were read by immunoSEQ multiplex PCR, and TCRdb kept only the in-frame ones, dropping some. The sample shows 70,000 to 95,000 clones, around 92% of them seen only once. The specimen was blood. These receptor sequences come from a male donor with vitiligo. Both conserved end residues are part of each CDR3. The order of the fields is V gene, clone size, J gene, D gene, CDR3 length, CDR3 protein, CDR3 DNA. A D gene is named only where the DNA matches it firmly. The size entry is marked missing in some rows and otherwise reads once, few, many or a size class.

TRBV2	NA	TRBJ2-7	TRBD2	14	CASSTGLAGYEQYF	TGTGCCAGCAGTACGGGACTAGCGGGCTACGAGCAGTACTTC
TRBV27	NA	TRBJ2-7	NA	14	CASSWDFTSYEQYF	TGTGCCAGCAGTTGGGACTTTACCTCCTACGAGCAGTACTTC
TRBV4-1	NA	TRBJ2-5	TRBD1	16	CASSLEPGTGVETQYF	TGCGCCAGCAGCCTCGAACCCGGGACAGGGGTGGAGACCCAGTACTTC
TRBV7-9	NA	TRBJ2-7	NA	15	CASSLPQGNYYEQYF	TGTGCCAGCAGCTTACCACAGGGTAATTACTACGAGCAGTACTTC
TRBV28	NA	TRBJ2-7	TRBD2	13	CASYTSGTYEQYF	TGTGCCAGCTACACTAGCGGGACTTACGAGCAGTACTTC
TRBV7-9	once	TRBJ2-2	TRBD2	16	CASIKEAGGPPGELFF	TGTGCCAGCATTAAAGAAGCGGGAGGGCCGCCCGGGGAGCTGTTTTTT
TRBV19	NA	TRBJ2-5	TRBD1	14	CASTPTGGEETQYF	TGTGCCAGTACCCCGACAGGGGGCGAAGAGACCCAGTACTTC
TRBV27	NA	TRBJ2-1	NA	16	CASSSYFRSSYNEQFF	TGTGCCAGCAGTTCATACTTTAGAAGCTCCTACAATGAGCAGTTCTTC
TRBV27	NA	TRBJ2-7	TRBD2	15	CASSLSTSGRYEQYF	TGTGCCAGCAGTTTATCGACTAGCGGGAGATACGAGCAGTACTTC
TRBV7-2	NA	TRBJ1-5	NA	14	CASSLGLLDQPQHF	TGTGCCAGCAGCTTAGGACTACTGGATCAGCCCCAGCATTTT
TRBV7-8	NA	TRBJ2-3	TRBD2	16	CASSSPEREGGNTQYF	TGTGCCAGCAGCTCACCTGAGCGGGAGGGCGGCAATACGCAGTATTTT
TRBV11-2	NA	TRBJ2-2	TRBD2	15	CASSLGLAGTGELFF	TGTGCCAGCAGCTTAGGACTAGCGGGAACCGGGGAGCTGTTTTTT
TRBV4-1	NA	TRBJ1-1	NA	14	CASSQVGRGAEAFF	TGCGCCAGCAGCCAAGTTGGCAGGGGAGCTGAAGCTTTCTTT
TRBV5-4	NA	TRBJ2-1	TRBD2	20	CASSLPHWLAGGGFDNEQFF	TGTGCCAGCAGCTTACCACACTGGTTAGCGGGAGGGGGGTTCGACAATGAGCAGTTCTTC
TRBV10-3	NA	TRBJ2-1	NA	13	CAITGSSYNEQFF	TGTGCCATCACGGGGAGCTCCTACAATGAGCAGTTCTTC
TRBV7-2	once	TRBJ1-5	TRBD1	15	CASSPGQGGGQPQHF	TGTGCCAGCAGCCCTGGACAGGGGGGAGGACAGCCCCAGCATTTT
TRBV5-6	NA	TRBJ2-1	TRBD2	18	CASSSGLAGHTSTNEQFF	TGTGCCAGCAGCTCGGGACTAGCGGGACATACCTCTACAAATGAGCAGTTCTTC